This entry lists 18 T cell receptor beta chains sequenced from one sample in a study of blood T cell repertoires in COVID-19 (dated by TCRdb to the early 2020s). The library was prepared using the immunoSEQ multiplex PCR assay. TCRdb limited this immuneACCESS table to in-frame rearrangements with V and J called. A share of clones is missing; checked studies link under half to unresolved V genes, and the rest is unexplained. The sample contains about 120,000 clones, about 85% of them found a single time. The top ten constitute approximately 11% of the sample. Sequenced input: peripheral blood. These receptor sequences come from a man aged 80 or over with acute or convalescent COVID-19.

The CDR3 DNA follows: TGTGCCAGCAGCGCAGGCCTAGGAGGGGATACGCAGTATTTT. Protein: CASSAGLGGDTQYF. V and J are TRBV9 and TRBJ2-3; tentatively, D is TRBD2 (6 bases). This CDR3 is 14 amino acids long. The germline V gene has CDR1 SGDLS and CDR2 YYNGEE. Trimming cost V 3 bases and J 6 bases, with 14 bases left between them.

This sequence joins TRBV27 and TRBJ2-2, with 9 bases fitting TRBD2. The CDR3 sequence is 14 residues long. Germline V CDR1 and CDR2: MNHEY, SMNVEV (reference sequence). With 8 bases clipped from V and 6 bases from J, the junction kept 7 bases outside the gene matches. CDR3 sequence reads: CASSLGTSPGELFF. CDR3 DNA: TGTGCCAGCTCGTTAGGGACTAGCCCCGGGGAGCTGTTTTTT.

This clone was found a few times. This chain links TRBV28 with TRBJ1-6, with D unresolved. The CDR3 is 15 amino acids. V lost 6 bases and J 3 bases, leaving 12 bases between the germline ends. Germline CDR1 is MDHEN and CDR2 is SYDVKM. Written as DNA, the CDR3 is TGTGCCAGCAGCCCGGGGAGACTCTATAATTCACCCCTCCACTTT. This translates into CASSPGRLYNSPLHF.

This clone was detected only a few times. The chain has TRBV2 and TRBJ2-7; TRBD2 agrees at 8 bases. The CDR3 has 17 residues. Trimming removed 0 bases from V and 3 bases from J; junction bases left unmatched: 10. The germline gives CDR1 SNHLY, CDR2 FYNNEI. The CDR3 loop reads CASSEARGGSLYYEQYF. CDR3 bases: TGTGCCAGCAGTGAAGCGCGCGGGGGGTCCTTATACTACGAGCAGTACTTC.

V and J are TRBV7-2 and TRBJ1-6, with 8 bases that match TRBD1. The CDR3 consists of 14 residues. The J segment lost 9 bases and the V segment lost 5 bases, leaving 6 bases of the junction unmatched. Germline CDR1 and CDR2: SGHTA and FQGNSA. CDR3 DNA: TGTGCCAGCAGCCACGGACAGGGAAGTTCACCCCTCCACTTT. Amino acids: CASSHGQGSSPLHF.

The chain employs TRBV5-1 and TRBJ1-1; D is possibly TRBD1 (6 bases). Germline CDR1 is SGHRS and CDR2 is YFSETQ. Trimming removed 7 bases at V and 1 base at J, with 11 bases between. This CDR3 is 13 amino acids long. CDR3 DNA sequence: TGCGCCAGCGCTAGGGGGTCGAACACTGAAGCTTTCTTT. Its protein product is CASARGSNTEAFF.

The CDR3 region is CASSPPNRGGYTF. The DNA for the CDR3 is TGTGCCAGCTCACCACCTAACAGGGGGGGCTACACCTTC. V usage is TRBV18 and J usage is TRBJ1-2, with TRBD1 matching over 8 bases. The V gene end was trimmed by 0 bases and the J gene end by 8 bases; junction bases not matched to a gene: 2. This CDR3 region has 13 residues. CDR1 and CDR2 from the germline V gene are KGHSH and LQKENI.

The V and J genes are TRBV5-1 and TRBJ1-1; possible D gene TRBD1, 5 bases. Germline V gives CDR1 SGHRS, CDR2 YFSETQ. The V end was cut by 7 bases, the J end by 1 base, with 14 bases between. This CDR3 region has 14 residues. The CDR3 region is CASGSGRENTEAFF. CDR3 coding DNA: TGCGCCAGCGGTTCAGGGAGGGAGAACACTGAAGCTTTCTTT.

The chain employs TRBV5-1 and TRBJ1-1; possible D gene TRBD1, 5 bases. The CDR3 contains 16 residues. V was shortened by 5 bases and J by 0 bases, with 17 bases between the two germline ends. The germline CDR1 and CDR2 sequences are SGHRS and YFSETQ. This chain's CDR3 is CASSLIADRLNTEAFF. DNA for the CDR3: TGCGCCAGCAGTTTGATTGCCGACAGACTGAACACTGAAGCTTTCTTT.

This clone showed up just a few times. The V and J genes are TRBV5-6 and TRBJ1-2; TRBD1 is a possible D gene (6 bases). The CDR3 has 14 residues. The ends were cut back, 4 bases at V and 4 bases at J, with 14 bases in the middle. Looked up from germline, CDR1 is SGHDT and CDR2 is YYEEEE. CDR3 DNA sequence: TGTGCCAGCAGCCCGGACAGACAGCTCTATGGCTACACCTTC. This encodes CASSPDRQLYGYTF.

V is TRBV10-3 and J is TRBJ1-2; D is possibly TRBD1 (5 bases). V lost 3 bases and J 2 bases, leaving 13 bases between the germline ends. The CDR3 consists of 15 residues. CDR1 is ENHRY, CDR2 SYGVKD, per germline. The CDR3 is CAISDTGTLNYGYTF. The CDR3, as DNA: TGTGCCATCAGTGACACCGGGACTCTCAACTATGGCTACACCTTC.

This clone appeared once. The chain carries TRBV5-1 and TRBJ1-5; weak D call: TRBD1 (5 bases). The CDR3 has 13 amino acids. V lost 0 bases and J lost 6, with 7 bases in between. Per the germline V gene, CDR1 is SGHRS and CDR2 is YFSETQ. The CDR3 is CASSLAGGQPQHF. The CDR3 nucleotides read TGCGCCAGCAGCTTGGCCGGGGGTCAGCCCCAGCATTTT.

This sequence joins TRBV5-1 and TRBJ2-5, with D possibly matching TRBD1 (6 bases). CDR1 SGHRS and CDR2 YFSETQ come from the germline V gene. The V gene lost 4 bases and the J gene lost 5 bases, with 12 bases spanning the gap. The CDR3 is made up of 13 amino acids. CDR3 sequence reads: CASSLTGTETQYF. CDR3 DNA sequence: TGCGCCAGCAGCCTGACAGGTACCGAGACCCAGTACTTC.

This clone was counted a single time. The chain couples TRBV18 to TRBJ2-3, with 12 bases identical to TRBD2. Per germline, CDR1 KGHSH and CDR2 LQKENI. V was clipped by 2 bases and J by 4 bases; unmatched bases: 10. The CDR3 runs to 18 residues. CDR3 sequence: CASSPVTSGSSGADTQYF. CDR3 nucleotide sequence: TGTGCCAGCTCACCAGTGACTAGCGGGAGTTCTGGCGCAGATACGCAGTATTTT.

The chain couples TRBV7-2 to TRBJ2-1, with 8 bases lining up with TRBD1. This CDR3 has 13 residues. V was clipped by 4 bases and J by 7 bases; unmatched bases: 3. Germline V gives CDR1 SGHTA, CDR2 FQGNSA. CDR3 residues: CASSSDRENEQFF. CDR3 coding DNA: TGTGCCAGCAGCTCGGACAGGGAAAATGAGCAGTTCTTC.

V usage is TRBV4-2 and J usage is TRBJ2-7; 14 bases agree with TRBD2. Germline loops: CDR1 LGHNA, CDR2 YNFKEQ. V dropped 0 bases and J dropped 0; count of bases not matched to a gene: 7. This CDR3 has 19 residues. CDR3 coding DNA: TGTGCCAGCAGCCAAGAAGCGACTAGCGGGAGGGTGAGCTCCTACGAGCAGTACTTC. Its protein product is CASSQEATSGRVSSYEQYF.

V is TRBV7-2 and J is TRBJ2-7; perhaps TRBD2 as D (6 bases). CDR3 length: 15 residues. The ends were cut back, 7 bases at V and 0 bases at J, with 16 bases in the middle. In germline, CDR1 is SGHTA, CDR2 FQGNSA. CDR3 sequence reads: CASTPLGLGSYEQYF. DNA of the CDR3: TGTGCCAGCACCCCCCTGGGACTGGGCTCCTACGAGCAGTACTTC.

V gene TRBV5-4 combines with J gene TRBJ1-2; D ambiguous. Trimming took off 5 bases at V and 4 bases at J, with 24 bases between the two ends. Per the germline V gene, CDR1 is SGHNT and CDR2 is YYREEE (reference sequence). This CDR3 comprises 17 residues. The chain's CDR3 is CASSSAYLTLGSYGYTF. The CDR3 DNA sequence: TGTGCCAGCAGTTCAGCTTATCTGACTTTAGGTAGCTATGGCTACACCTTC.